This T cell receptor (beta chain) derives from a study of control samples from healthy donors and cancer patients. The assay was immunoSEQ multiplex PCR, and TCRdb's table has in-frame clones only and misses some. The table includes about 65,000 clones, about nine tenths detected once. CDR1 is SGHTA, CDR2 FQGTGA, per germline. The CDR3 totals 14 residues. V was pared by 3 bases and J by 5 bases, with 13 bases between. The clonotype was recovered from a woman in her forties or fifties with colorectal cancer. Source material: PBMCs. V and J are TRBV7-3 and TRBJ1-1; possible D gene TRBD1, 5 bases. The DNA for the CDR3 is TGTGCCAGCAGCTTTCAGGGTCGTGGAACTGAAGCTTTCTTT. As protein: CASSFQGRGTEAFF.